A single sample is the source of the 22 T cell receptor beta chains below, sequenced in a study of Ad26.COV2.S vaccination and SARS-CoV-2 variants. Here immunoSEQ multiplex PCR was the method, and the copy in TCRdb shows in-frame clones only, minus some. This table has about 350,000 clones, roughly 90% appearing once. Treatment specified: roughly 20 received Ad26.COV2.S at low or high dose, single or two shots; about 5 received placebo; per-sample allocation not given. Sampling took place 63 days after the first vaccine or placebo injection. The starting material was peripheral blood, obtained in a trial of Ad26.COV2.S vaccine versus placebo. Receptors originate from a person between 18 and 65 years old who received the Ad26.COV2.S COVID-19 vaccine or a placebo.

The chain links TRBV27 to TRBJ2-3; D is ambiguous. The CDR3 is made up of 14 amino acids. The V gene lost 5 bases and the J gene lost 2 bases, with 11 bases spanning the gap. Germline V gene sequence: CDR1 MNHEY, CDR2 SMNVEV (reference sequence). This CDR3 is CASSPQEITDTQYF. The CDR3 DNA reads TGTGCCAGCAGTCCCCAGGAGATCACAGATACGCAGTATTTT.

The CDR3 region has the DNA TGTGCCATCAGCCCCCTACAGGGCACATATGAAACAACGACTAATGAAAAACTGTTTTTT. Residues: CAISPLQGTYETTTNEKLFF. This chain links TRBV10-3 with TRBJ1-4; possible D gene TRBD1, 6 bases. There are 20 residues in the CDR3. Germline-derived CDR1 and CDR2 are ENHRY and SYGVKD. Trimming took off 6 bases at V and 2 bases at J, with 28 bases between the two ends.

Only a few counts were recorded for this clone. The J gene is TRBJ1-3, the V gene TRBV14, with D uncertain. Looked up from germline, CDR1 is SGHDN and CDR2 is FVKESK. This CDR3 is 16 amino acids long. Trimming left V 1 base short and J 0 bases short, with 10 bases between. The chain's CDR3 is CASSQVVFSSGNTIYF. CDR3 DNA sequence: TGTGCCAGCAGCCAAGTGGTCTTCTCCTCTGGAAACACCATATATTTT.

V and J are TRBV12-3 or TRBV12-4 and TRBJ1-2, with D perhaps matching TRBD1 (5 bases). The CDR3 contains 12 residues. Trimming removed 6 bases from V and 4 bases from J, with 9 bases in between. The CDR3 sequence: CASSRDFYGYTF. The CDR3, as DNA: TGTGCCAGCAGCCGGGACTTCTATGGCTACACCTTC.

V and J are TRBV29-1 and TRBJ2-3; D remains ambiguous. The CDR3 is made up of 11 amino acids. The germline V gene has CDR1 SQVTM and CDR2 ANQGSEA. Deletions cut 3 bases from V and 6 bases from J, with 7 bases between. The CDR3 region is CSVEKDDTQYF. CDR3 DNA: TGCAGCGTTGAGAAGGATGATACGCAGTATTTT.

The chain joins TRBV19 to TRBJ1-5; D is unresolved. This CDR3 is built from 15 residues. Germline V gives CDR1 LNHDA, CDR2 SQIVND (reference sequence). V was clipped by 6 bases and J by 7 bases, with 19 bases between them. This chain's CDR3 is CASSATGSPGQPQHF. The CDR3 DNA follows: TGTGCCAGTAGCGCCACCGGGTCCCCCGGCCAGCCCCAGCATTTT.

V and J are TRBV6-4 and TRBJ2-3, with a tentative D call TRBD2 (6 bases). CDR1 is MRHNA and CDR2 is SNTAGT in the germline V gene. Trimming removed 0 bases at V and 0 bases at J, with 7 bases between. The CDR3 contains 15 residues. CDR3 nucleotide sequence: TGTGCCAGCAGTGACTCGACTAGAAGCACAGATACGCAGTATTTT. The encoded protein is CASSDSTRSTDTQYF.

The chain uses TRBV9 and TRBJ2-3, with TRBD2 matching 8 bases. Germline trimming cut 2 bases from V and 3 bases from J; bases unmatched to any gene: 8. The CDR3 contains 16 residues. CDR1 and CDR2 from the germline V gene are SGDLS and YYNGEE. The CDR3 DNA reads TGTGCCAGCAGCGTGACAAGCGGGAGTAGGACAGATACGCAGTATTTT. Translating gives CASSVTSGSRTDTQYF. Full variable domain (missing parts from reference TRBV9 and TRBJ2-3): DSGVTQTPKHLITATGQRVTLRCSPRSGDLSVYWYQQSLDQGLQFLIQYYNGEERAKGNILERFSAQQFPDLHSELNLSSLELGDSALYFCASSVTSGSRTDTQYFGPGTRLTVL.

V is TRBV18 and J is TRBJ1-5, with D hard to call. The V end lost 2 bases, the J end lost 3 bases, and 8 bases lay between the germline ends. Germline CDR1 is KGHSH and CDR2 is LQKENI. The CDR3 totals 14 residues. CDR3 in amino acids: CASSPGQDNQPQHF. The CDR3, as DNA: TGTGCCAGCTCACCAGGGCAGGACAATCAGCCCCAGCATTTT.

The chain couples TRBV7-2 to TRBJ2-1; no definite D call. Germline loops: CDR1 SGHTA, CDR2 FQGNSA. The V gene lost 1 base and the J gene lost 2 bases, with 9 bases spanning the gap. The CDR3 has 15 amino acids. CDR3 nucleotide sequence: TGTGCCAGCAGCTTAGGAACAACTACCTACAATGAGCAGTTCTTC. It translates to CASSLGTTTYNEQFF.

This clone was observed a handful of times. V gene TRBV2 combines with J gene TRBJ1-3; D is undetermined. CDR3 length: 13 amino acids. Germline V CDR1 and CDR2: SNHLY, FYNNEI. V was cut by 5 bases and J by 0 bases, with 5 bases left in between. DNA for the CDR3: TGTGCCAGCAGTATAAGCTCTGGAAACACCATATATTTT. Amino acids: CASSISSGNTIYF.

Details on this clone: The germline gene is not matched at one end of the junction; a read error may be the cause. Other DNA sequences in this sample translate to the same CDR3. V is TRBV7-2 and J is TRBJ2-3, with D uncertain. The CDR3 totals 11 residues. Germline lookup yields CDR1 SGHTA and CDR2 FQGNSA. In DNA form, the CDR3 reads TGTGCCAGCAGCCTAGCAGATACGCAGTATTTT. Encoded protein: CASSLADTQYF. The full variable domain, rest sourced from reference TRBV7-2 and TRBJ2-3, is GAGVSQSPSNKVTEKGKDVELRCDPISGHTALYWYRQSLGQGLEFLIYFQGNSAPDKSGLPSDRFSAERTGGSVSTLTIQRTQQEDSAVYLCASSLADTQYFGPGTRLTVL.

This chain uses TRBV6-4 with TRBJ1-2, with TRBD1 matching 9 bases. Germline CDR1 and CDR2: MRHNA and SNTAGT. The junction had 9 bases not matched to a gene; V was cut back by 4 bases and J by 3 bases. The CDR3 spans 16 residues. This CDR3 is CASSAPGTGRDYGYTF. CDR3 DNA: TGTGCCAGCAGTGCTCCCGGGACAGGGCGGGACTATGGCTACACCTTC.

This clone is a singleton in its sample. The rearrangement links TRBV20-1 to TRBJ1-4; D not certain. Germline assignment: CDR1 DFQATT and CDR2 SNEGSKA (reference sequence). CDR3 length equals 11 residues. V was cut by 2 bases and J by 8 bases, with 6 bases left in between. CDR3 amino acids: CSARNGEKLFF. The CDR3, as DNA: TGCAGTGCTAGAAACGGGGAAAAACTGTTTTTT.

The V gene is TRBV7-6, the J gene TRBJ2-3; D is undetermined. The CDR3 is made up of 14 amino acids. The V end lost 2 bases, the J end lost 6 bases, and 12 bases lay between the germline ends. Per germline, CDR1 SGHVS and CDR2 FNYEAQ. The CDR3 loop reads CASSLMVGFDTQYF. CDR3 coding DNA: TGTGCCAGCAGCTTAATGGTAGGGTTCGATACGCAGTATTTT.

In regard to this clone: Mismatch with germline at one junction end may stem from a read error. The chain employs TRBV18 and TRBJ2-1; TRBD2 matches 10 bases. Germline V gene sequence: CDR1 KGHSH, CDR2 LQKENI. The CDR3 has 16 residues. CDR3 region: CASSPPSGGYTMRQFF. The CDR3, as DNA: TGTGCCAGCTCCCCACCTAGCGGGGGCTATACAATGAGGCAGTTCTTC.

V and J are TRBV24-1 and TRBJ2-1; D gene ambiguous. The CDR3 is 13 amino acids. V lost 0 bases and J 8 bases, leaving 7 bases between the germline ends. Germline CDR1 KGHDR, CDR2 SFDVKD. The CDR3 loop reads CATSDLHDYEQFF. In DNA form, the CDR3 reads TGTGCCACCAGTGATTTGCATGACTATGAGCAGTTCTTC.

This clone occurred once. J is TRBJ1-1 and V is TRBV5-1; 8 nucleotides match TRBD1. The CDR3 totals 16 residues. Germline CDR1 and CDR2: SGHRS and YFSETQ. V was clipped by 4 bases and J by 0 bases; unmatched bases: 8. The CDR3 DNA follows: TGCGCCAGCAGCCCCGACAGGGGAGGAGTGAACACTGAAGCTTTCTTT. This gives the protein CASSPDRGGVNTEAFF.

V and J are TRBV2 and TRBJ1-5, with no clear D. V lost 6 bases, J lost 2 bases, and 11 bases lay in between. Germline CDR1 SNHLY, CDR2 FYNNEI. The CDR3 covers 14 residues. The CDR3 DNA reads as TGTGCCAGCAGGAGGGAATTTGGCAATCAGCCCCAGCATTTT. Protein: CASRREFGNQPQHF.

The chain links TRBV7-9 to TRBJ1-6; a possible D gene is TRBD1 (6 bases). This CDR3 region has 16 residues. The ends were cut back, 1 base at V and 7 bases at J, with 14 bases in the middle. Germline V gives CDR1 SEHNR, CDR2 FQNEAQ (reference sequence). The CDR3 spells CASSLDGRRGNSPLHF. Here the CDR3 DNA reads TGTGCCAGCAGCTTAGACGGGAGGAGGGGGAATTCACCCCTCCACTTT.

The chain joins TRBV7-2 to TRBJ2-7, with D tentatively TRBD2 (5 bases). CDR1 SGHTA and CDR2 FQGNSA come from the germline V gene. The CDR3 contains 17 residues. The germline V and J ends were trimmed by 4 bases and 5 bases, with 24 bases remaining between them. CDR3 loop: CASSSGLGAPRTDEQYF. The CDR3, as DNA: TGTGCCAGCAGCTCGGGATTAGGTGCGCCCAGAACGGACGAGCAGTACTTC.

The gene calls are TRBV19 and TRBJ1-2, with a weak D call TRBD1 (5 bases). With 6 bases removed from V and 5 bases from J, the gap between germline ends came to 10 bases. Germline V lookup: CDR1 LNHDA, CDR2 SQIVND (reference sequence). The CDR3 consists of 12 residues. CDR3 nucleotide sequence: TGTGCCAGTAGAACTGACAGTTATGGCTACACCTTC. It translates to CASRTDSYGYTF.